This TCR beta chain was recorded in a study of CD8+ T cells in alopecia areata. Treatment described: oral pan-JAK inhibitor, 5-10 mg twice daily. Looked up from germline, CDR1 is SQVTM and CDR2 is ANQGSEA. This CDR3 region has 13 residues. Trimming removed 5 bases from V and 5 bases from J, with 15 bases in between. This clone appeared a few times. In each case, RNA was isolated and then reverse transcribed into cDNA as the sequencing template. Here immunoSEQ multiplex PCR was the method, and the copy in TCRdb shows in-frame clones only, minus some. The sample holds about 220,000 clones, 50% to 60% seen once.

The sequencing used CD4+ T cells sorted from blood, collected at week 4, from a patient treated with tofacitinib. The V and J genes are TRBV29-1 and TRBJ1-2, with a possible D match to TRBD1 (6 bases). This sequence originates from a human donor with alopecia areata. The CDR3: CSVYATGDYGYTF. CDR3 coding DNA: TGCAGCGTTTATGCGACAGGTGATTATGGCTACACCTTC.